Below, 26 T cell receptor beta chains from the same sample are listed, as sequenced in a study of T-cell reconstitution after alpha-beta-depleted transplantation in children. It was with unique molecular identifiers that the TCRbeta library was prepared. A single record per CDR3 protein comes from TCRdb applying MiXCR to the PCR reads. The sample contains around 380,000 distinct CDR3 sequences, approximately 11% of which appear only once. The sequencing used PBMCs from the stem cell graft donor, collected from the stem cell graft. Every receptor here comes from a human donor who donated a stem cell graft to a child with acute myeloid leukemia.

The gene calls are TRBV2 and TRBJ2-3, with D possibly called TRBD1 or TRBD2 (5 bases each). The CDR3 has 11 amino acids. Germline CDR1 SNHLY, CDR2 FYNNEI. V was pared by 6 bases and J by 6 bases, with 7 bases between. The CDR3 DNA reads TGTGCCAGCAGAGGGGACGATACGCAGTATTTT. It translates to CASRGDDTQYF.

This clonotype was found many times. The chain uses TRBV9 and TRBJ1-1; no clear D gene. Germline CDR1 reads SGDLS; CDR2 reads YYNGEE. Deletions cut 2 bases from V and 0 bases from J, with 14 bases between. The CDR3 spans 16 residues. The CDR3 reads CASSVTSGQLNTEAFF. Here the CDR3 DNA reads TGTGCCAGCAGCGTCACTTCTGGGCAGCTGAACACTGAAGCTTTCTTT.

This clonotype was seen repeatedly, ten times or more. The genes are TRBV2 and TRBJ1-5; D may be TRBD1 (5 bases). In germline, CDR1 is SNHLY, CDR2 FYNNEI. There are 14 residues in the CDR3. V was shortened by 5 bases and J by 5 bases, with 13 bases between the two germline ends. The CDR3 region is CASSPRGGDQPQHF. CDR3 sequence (DNA): TGTGCCAGCAGTCCCCGCGGAGGGGATCAGCCCCAGCATTTT.

This clonotype came up a few times. The chain employs TRBV29-1 and TRBJ2-5; D possibly matches TRBD1 or TRBD2 (5 bases each). The CDR3 runs 13 residues. CDR1 and CDR2 from the germline V gene are SQVTM and ANQGSEA. With 3 bases removed from V and 9 bases from J, the gap between germline ends came to 17 bases. The DNA for the CDR3 is TGCAGCGTTGAGTGGGTTGGGACCGGGGCCCAGTACTTC. This encodes CSVEWVGTGAQYF.

This clonotype occurred a few times. The gene calls are TRBV15 and TRBJ2-7, with D possibly TRBD1 on 5 matching bases. The CDR3 sequence is 13 residues long. The germline V gene encodes CDR1 LNHNV and CDR2 YYDKDF (reference sequence). V gave up 5 bases and J gave up 3 bases, with 11 bases separating them. In nucleotides, the CDR3 is TGTGCCACCAGCCATAAGACAGTCTACGAGCAGTACGTC. It codes for CATSHKTVYEQYV.

The V and J genes are TRBV29-1 and TRBJ2-5; TRBD1 or TRBD2 may be the D gene (5 bases each). Between the trimmed V and J ends, which lost 3 bases and 2 bases, there was a span of 25 bases. The CDR3 is made up of 18 amino acids. CDR1 and CDR2 from the germline V gene are SQVTM and ANQGSEA. The CDR3 here is CSVETKMGTHTYQETQYF. Written as DNA, the CDR3 is TGCAGCGTTGAGACCAAGATGGGGACGCATACCTATCAAGAGACCCAGTACTTC.

The gene calls are TRBV3-1 and TRBJ2-3; D remains unclear. The CDR3 has 13 residues. The ends were cut back, 8 bases at V and 3 bases at J, with 12 bases in the middle. The V gene's germline CDR1 is LGHDT and CDR2 YNNKEL (reference sequence). CDR3 nucleotide sequence: TGTGCCAGCGTAGGCCCCGCGACAGATACGCAGTATTTT. It translates to CASVGPATDTQYF.

This clonotype was picked up many times. The chain joins TRBV13 to TRBJ2-2; TRBD2 matches at 11 bases. The CDR3 runs 16 residues. The germline V gene encodes CDR1 PRHDT and CDR2 FYEKMQ (reference sequence). The J segment lost 4 bases and the V segment lost 4 bases, leaving 5 bases of the junction unmatched. The CDR3 loop reads CASSYRLAGSTGELFF. In DNA form, the CDR3 reads TGTGCCAGCAGCTACCGACTAGCGGGATCCACCGGGGAGCTGTTTTTT.

This clonotype was found many times. This chain uses TRBV29-1 with TRBJ2-1, with 7 nucleotides matching TRBD2. Germline V gene lookup returns CDR1 SQVTM and CDR2 ANQGSEA. The CDR3 consists of 13 residues. V trimming: 4 bases; J trimming: 4 bases; junction bases outside the gene matches: 4. CDR3 sequence: CSVVPSGYNEQFF. CDR3 sequence (DNA): TGCAGCGTTGTGCCTAGCGGATACAATGAGCAGTTCTTC.

This clonotype came up a few times. The CDR3 protein is CASSFMEAEQFF. The CDR3 coding sequence is TGTGCCAGCAGCTTCATGGAGGCTGAGCAGTTCTTC. This chain links TRBV7-9 with TRBJ2-1, with D possibly matching TRBD2 (5 bases). The germline gives CDR1 SEHNR, CDR2 FQNEAQ (reference sequence). V lost 3 bases and J 9 bases, leaving 9 bases between the germline ends. The CDR3 contains 12 residues. Full variable domain (missing parts from reference TRBV7-9 and TRBJ2-1): DTGVSQNPRHKITKRGQNVTFRCDPISEHNRLYWYRQTLGQGPEFLTYFQNEAQLEKSRLLSDRFSAERPKGSFSTLEIQRTEQGDSAMYLCASSFMEAEQFFGPGTRLTVL.

This clonotype was detected a few times. This sequence joins TRBV5-8 and TRBJ1-2; 8 bases align to TRBD1. V dropped 7 bases and J dropped 4; count of bases not matched to a gene: 3. Per the germline V gene, CDR1 is SGHTS and CDR2 is YDEGEE. This CDR3 is built from 12 residues. The CDR3 DNA sequence: TGTGCCAGCGACAGGGGAGGCTATGGCTACACCTTC. It yields the protein CASDRGGYGYTF.

This clonotype was detected only a few times. The J gene is TRBJ2-5, the V gene TRBV20-1; either TRBD1 or TRBD2 may supply D (5 bases each). Germline loops: CDR1 DFQATT, CDR2 SNEGSKA (reference sequence). Between the trimmed V and J ends, which lost 0 bases and 4 bases, there was a span of 18 bases. The CDR3 consists of 16 residues. The CDR3 is CSARDWDAHRTETQYF. The CDR3 nucleotides read TGCAGTGCTAGAGATTGGGACGCACACCGGACAGAGACCCAGTACTTC.

This clonotype was recorded many times. The chain is built from TRBV5-1 and TRBJ2-1; D is ambiguous. This CDR3 region has 15 residues. Trimming took 1 base from V and 0 from J, leaving 8 bases between them. The germline gives CDR1 SGHRS, CDR2 YFSETQ. The CDR3 DNA reads as TGCGCCAGCAGCTTGTCGGGCCTCTCCTACAATGAGCAGTTCTTC. This codes for CASSLSGLSYNEQFF.

Many counts were recorded for this clonotype. The rearrangement joins TRBV10-3 to TRBJ2-1, with 8 bases fitting TRBD2. V gave up 3 bases and J gave up 7 bases; unmatched junction bases: 11. The CDR3 spans 16 residues. The germline CDR1 and CDR2 sequences are ENHRY and SYGVKD. CDR3 sequence: CAISDPGTRGYNEQFF. The CDR3 coding sequence is TGTGCCATCAGTGACCCCGGGACTAGAGGGTATAATGAGCAGTTCTTC.

This clonotype was seen a few times. The V call is TRBV12-3 or TRBV12-4, the J call TRBJ2-3, with 7 bases matching TRBD1. The trim removed 7 bases at V and 5 bases at J, leaving 6 bases unmatched. CDR3 length: 13 amino acids. CDR3 sequence reads: CASTGQQRDTQYF. The CDR3 DNA is TGTGCCAGCACGGGACAGCAAAGAGATACGCAGTATTTT.

The chain uses TRBV20-1 and TRBJ2-7, with 7 bases lining up with TRBD1. Germline V CDR1 and CDR2: DFQATT, SNEGSKA (reference sequence). The CDR3 length is 12 residues. Germline trimming cut 4 bases from V and 4 bases from J; bases unmatched to any gene: 4. The CDR3 protein is CSATQTGYEQYV. The CDR3 nucleotides are TGCAGTGCTACACAGACAGGGTACGAGCAGTACGTC.

This clonotype has more than one count but fewer than ten. The rearrangement links TRBV7-8 to TRBJ2-7; 8 nucleotides agree with TRBD2. CDR3 length: 16 residues. Trimming at V came to 5 bases and at J to 3 bases, leaving 12 bases not matched to a gene. CDR1 and CDR2 (germline): SGHVS, FQNEAQ. The CDR3 coding sequence is TGTGCCAGCAGCATAGGGGTAGCGGGGTCCCTCTACGAGCAGTACTTC. This encodes CASSIGVAGSLYEQYF.

This clonotype came up a few times. J is TRBJ2-1 and V is TRBV27; the match to TRBD2 covers 10 bases. The V and J ends lost 8 bases and 6 bases, in that order; junction bases with no gene match: 4. The CDR3 is 13 amino acids. CDR1 is MNHEY, CDR2 SMNVEV, per germline (reference sequence). This chain's CDR3 is CASGTSDFNEQFF. CDR3 DNA: TGTGCCAGCGGGACTAGCGACTTCAATGAGCAGTTCTTC.

This clonotype turned up a few times. V is TRBV5-4 and J is TRBJ1-2, with a tentative D call TRBD1 (6 bases). The CDR3 sequence is 12 residues long. From germline, CDR1 is SGHNT and CDR2 YYREEE (reference sequence). Between the trimmed V and J ends, which lost 4 bases and 5 bases, there was a span of 9 bases. CDR3: CASSQDSYGYTF. The CDR3, as DNA: TGTGCCAGCAGCCAGGACAGTTATGGCTACACCTTC. Filled out from reference TRBV5-4 and TRBJ1-2, the complete variable domain reads ETGVTQSPTHLIKTRGQQVTLRCSSQSGHNTVSWYQQALGQGPQFIFQYYREEENGRGNFPPRFSGLQFPNYSSELNVNALELDDSALYLCASSQDSYGYTFGSGTRLTVV.

The rearrangement uses TRBV7-9 and TRBJ1-6; a possible D gene is TRBD1 (6 bases). The CDR3 contains 17 residues. The V gene's germline CDR1 is SEHNR and CDR2 FQNEAQ (reference sequence). V was clipped by 8 bases and J by 2 bases, with 19 bases between them. The CDR3 DNA reads TGTGCCAGCGGTAGGGGGACGGGATCCACCTATAATTCACCCCTCCACTTT. As protein: CASGRGTGSTYNSPLHF.

This clonotype turned up a few times. The CDR3, as DNA: TGTGCCAGCAGCTCGGGCAGGGCCGAGCAGTACTTC. Translated: CASSSGRAEQYF. This chain connects TRBV11-2 to TRBJ2-7; D is perhaps TRBD1 (5 bases). CDR1 and CDR2 (germline): SGHAT, FQNNGV. Trimming took 4 bases from V and 6 from J, leaving 10 bases between them. The CDR3 has 12 amino acids.

This clonotype was seen at least ten times. The chain links TRBV5-1 to TRBJ2-2; 8 bases are a match to TRBD1. CDR3 length: 15 residues. The germline V gene encodes CDR1 SGHRS and CDR2 YFSETQ. After removal of 7 bases from V and 1 base from J, the junction contained 6 bases not matched to a gene. This chain's CDR3 is CASRTGTGNTGELFF. In DNA form, the CDR3 reads TGCGCCAGCCGGACTGGGACAGGGAACACCGGGGAGCTGTTTTTT. Combining the CDR3 with reference TRBV5-1 and TRBJ2-2 gives the whole variable domain KAGVTQTPRYLIKTRGQQVTLSCSPISGHRSVSWYQQTPGQGLQFLFEYFSETQRNKGNFPGRFSGRQFSNSRSEMNVSTLELGDSALYLCASRTGTGNTGELFFGEGSRLTVL.

J is TRBJ2-1 and V is TRBV4-3; 8 bases fit TRBD1. The germline CDR1 and CDR2 sequences are LGHNA and YSLEER. The J segment lost 4 bases and the V segment lost 4 bases, leaving 15 bases of the junction unmatched. The CDR3 spans 18 residues. The CDR3 DNA sequence: TGCGCCAGCAGCCCCCCCGCCGCCGGACAGGGTTCATACAATGAGCAGTTCTTC. Translation gives CASSPPAAGQGSYNEQFF.

The chain joins TRBV25-1 to TRBJ1-6, with D hard to call. The CDR3 has 15 amino acids. Trimming shortened V by 1 base and J by 7 bases, and 11 bases separated the two germline ends. Looked up from germline, CDR1 is MGHDK and CDR2 is SYGVNS. The CDR3 DNA is TGTGCCAGCAGTGAATTCTTTCCACGCAATTCACCCCTCCACTTT. It translates to CASSEFFPRNSPLHF.

The chain uses TRBV12-3 or TRBV12-4 and TRBJ2-3; possibly TRBD2 for D (6 bases). The CDR3 extends over 15 amino acids. V was trimmed by 6 bases and J by 1 base, leaving 14 bases between them. The DNA of the CDR3 is TGTGCCAGCAGCCGATCCGGCGGGGGCACAGATACGCAGTATTTT. This codes for CASSRSGGGTDTQYF.

This clonotype was counted only a few times. The chain carries TRBV9 and TRBJ2-7; D may be TRBD1 or TRBD2 (5 bases each). Trimming took 4 bases from V and 3 from J, leaving 14 bases between them. CDR1 SGDLS and CDR2 YYNGEE come from the germline V gene. The length of the CDR3 is 14 residues. In DNA form, the CDR3 reads TGTGCCAGCAGCCCTCGGGACCTTAACTACGAGCAGTACTTC. Its translation: CASSPRDLNYEQYF.